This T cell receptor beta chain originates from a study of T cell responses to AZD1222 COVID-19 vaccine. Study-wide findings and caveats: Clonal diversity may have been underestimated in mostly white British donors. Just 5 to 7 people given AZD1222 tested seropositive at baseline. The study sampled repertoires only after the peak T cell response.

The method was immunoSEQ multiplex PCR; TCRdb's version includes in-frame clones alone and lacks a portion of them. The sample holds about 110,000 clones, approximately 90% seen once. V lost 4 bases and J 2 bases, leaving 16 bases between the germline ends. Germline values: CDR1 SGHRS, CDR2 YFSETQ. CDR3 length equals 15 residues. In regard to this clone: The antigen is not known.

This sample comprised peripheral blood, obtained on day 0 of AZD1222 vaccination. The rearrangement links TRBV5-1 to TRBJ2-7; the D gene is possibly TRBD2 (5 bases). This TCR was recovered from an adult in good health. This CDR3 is CASSRLGGNPYEQYF. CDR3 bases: TGCGCCAGCAGCCGACTCGGAGGAAACCCCTACGAGCAGTACTTC.